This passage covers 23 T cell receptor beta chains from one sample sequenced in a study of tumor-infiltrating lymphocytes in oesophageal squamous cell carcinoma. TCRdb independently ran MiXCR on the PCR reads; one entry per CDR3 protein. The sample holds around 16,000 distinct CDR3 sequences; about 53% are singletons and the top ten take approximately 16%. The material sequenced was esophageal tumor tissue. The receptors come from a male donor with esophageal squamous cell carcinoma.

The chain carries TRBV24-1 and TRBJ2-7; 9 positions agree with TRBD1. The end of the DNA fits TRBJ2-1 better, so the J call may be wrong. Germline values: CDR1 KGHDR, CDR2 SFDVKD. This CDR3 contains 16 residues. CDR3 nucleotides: TGTGCCACCAGTGATTTAGGGACAGGGAGCCCCAATGAGCAGTTCTTC. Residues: CATSDLGTGSPNEQFF.

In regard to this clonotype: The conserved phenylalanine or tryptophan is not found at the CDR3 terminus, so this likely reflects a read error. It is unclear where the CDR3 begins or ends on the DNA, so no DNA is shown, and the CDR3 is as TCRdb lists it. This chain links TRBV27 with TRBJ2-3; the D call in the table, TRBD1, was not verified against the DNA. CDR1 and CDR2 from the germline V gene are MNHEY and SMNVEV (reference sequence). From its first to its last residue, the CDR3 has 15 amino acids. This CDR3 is CASSYSGANVLTLGT.

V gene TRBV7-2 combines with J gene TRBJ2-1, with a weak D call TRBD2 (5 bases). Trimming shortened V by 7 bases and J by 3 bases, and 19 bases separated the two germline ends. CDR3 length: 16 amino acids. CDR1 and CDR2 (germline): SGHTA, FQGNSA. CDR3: CASTQKVGVGYNEQFF. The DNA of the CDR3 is TGTGCCAGCACCCAAAAGGTGGGAGTCGGCTACAATGAGCAGTTCTTC. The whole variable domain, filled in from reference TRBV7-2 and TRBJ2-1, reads GAGVSQSPSNKVTEKGKDVELRCDPISGHTALYWYRQSLGQGLEFLIYFQGNSAPDKSGLPSDRFSAERTGGSVSTLTIQRTQQEDSAVYLCASTQKVGVGYNEQFFGPGTRLTVL.

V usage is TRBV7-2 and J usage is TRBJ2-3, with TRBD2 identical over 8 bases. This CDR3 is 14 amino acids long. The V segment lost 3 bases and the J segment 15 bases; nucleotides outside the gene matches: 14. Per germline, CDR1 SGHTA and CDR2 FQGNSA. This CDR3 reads CASSFSGDFPGGYF. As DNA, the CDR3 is TGTGCCAGCAGCTTTAGCGGGGATTTCCCCGGGGGATATTTT.

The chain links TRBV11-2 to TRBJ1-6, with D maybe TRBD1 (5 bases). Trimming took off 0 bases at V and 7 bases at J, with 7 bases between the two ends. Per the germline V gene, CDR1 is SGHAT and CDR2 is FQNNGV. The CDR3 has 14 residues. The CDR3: CASSLDRENSPLHF. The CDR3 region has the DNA TGTGCCAGCAGCTTAGACAGGGAGAATTCACCCCTCCACTTT.

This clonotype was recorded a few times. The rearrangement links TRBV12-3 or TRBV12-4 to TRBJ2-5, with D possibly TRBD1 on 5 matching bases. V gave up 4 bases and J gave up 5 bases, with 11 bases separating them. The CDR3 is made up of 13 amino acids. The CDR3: CASSSQTAETQYF. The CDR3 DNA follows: TGTGCCAGCAGTTCCCAGACAGCGGAGACCCAGTACTTC.

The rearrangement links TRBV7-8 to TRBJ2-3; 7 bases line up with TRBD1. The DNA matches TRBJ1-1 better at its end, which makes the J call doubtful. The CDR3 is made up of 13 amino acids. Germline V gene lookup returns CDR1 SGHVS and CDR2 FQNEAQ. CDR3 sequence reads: CASSLTGETEAFF. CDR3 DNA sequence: TGTGCCAGCAGCTTAACAGGGGAGACTGAAGCTTTCTTT.

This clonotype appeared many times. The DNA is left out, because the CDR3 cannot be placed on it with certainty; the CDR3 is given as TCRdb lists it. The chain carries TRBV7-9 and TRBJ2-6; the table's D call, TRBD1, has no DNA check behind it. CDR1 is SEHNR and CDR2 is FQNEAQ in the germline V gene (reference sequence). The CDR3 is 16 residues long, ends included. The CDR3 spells CASSQHGTNLWLHLRF.

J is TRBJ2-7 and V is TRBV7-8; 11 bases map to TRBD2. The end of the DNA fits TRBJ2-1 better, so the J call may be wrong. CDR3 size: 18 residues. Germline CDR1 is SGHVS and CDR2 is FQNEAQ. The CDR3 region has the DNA TGTGCCAGCAGCCCGCCGGGAATTAGCGGGAGGGCCTACAATGAGCAGTTCTTC. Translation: CASSPPGISGRAYNEQFF.

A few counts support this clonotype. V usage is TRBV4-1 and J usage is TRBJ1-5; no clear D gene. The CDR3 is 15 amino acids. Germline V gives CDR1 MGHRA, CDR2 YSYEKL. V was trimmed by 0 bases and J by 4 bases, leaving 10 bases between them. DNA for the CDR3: TGCGCCAGCAGCCAAGATTCTCGGGGTAATCAGCCCCAGCATTTT. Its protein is CASSQDSRGNQPQHF.

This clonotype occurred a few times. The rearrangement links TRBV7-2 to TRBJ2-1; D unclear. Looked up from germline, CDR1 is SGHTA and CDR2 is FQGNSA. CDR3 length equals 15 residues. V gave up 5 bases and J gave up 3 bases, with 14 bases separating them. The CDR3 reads CASSLNTDYYNEQFF. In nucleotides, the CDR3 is TGTGCCAGCAGCCTAAATACAGATTACTACAATGAGCAGTTCTTC.

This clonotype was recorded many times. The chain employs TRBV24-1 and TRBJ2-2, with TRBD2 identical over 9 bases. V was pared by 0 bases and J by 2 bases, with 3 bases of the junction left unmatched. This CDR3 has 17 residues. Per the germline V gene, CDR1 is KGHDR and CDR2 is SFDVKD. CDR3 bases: TGTGCCACCAGTGATTTGGGTAGCGGGGGTAACACCGGGGAGCTGTTTTTT. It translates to CATSDLGSGGNTGELFF.

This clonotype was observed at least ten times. This CDR3 is CASQLGRDYEQYF. CDR3 in DNA: TGCGCCAGCCAGCTAGGCCGAGACTACGAGCAGTACTTC. The genes are TRBV10-1 and TRBJ2-7, with D unresolved. The V and J ends lost 8 bases and 3 bases respectively, with 14 bases between them. Germline assignment: CDR1 WNHNN and CDR2 SYGVQD (reference sequence). This CDR3 has 13 amino acids.

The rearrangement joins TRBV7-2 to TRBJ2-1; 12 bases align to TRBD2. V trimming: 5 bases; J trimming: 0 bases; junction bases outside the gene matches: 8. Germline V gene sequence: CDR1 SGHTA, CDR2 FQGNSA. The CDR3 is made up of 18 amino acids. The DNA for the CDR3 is TGTGCCAGCAGCCTATATCGGACTAGCGGGGCCTCCTACAATGAGCAGTTCTTC. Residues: CASSLYRTSGASYNEQFF. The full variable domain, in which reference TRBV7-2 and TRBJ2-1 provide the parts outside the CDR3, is GAGVSQSPSNKVTEKGKDVELRCDPISGHTALYWYRQSLGQGLEFLIYFQGNSAPDKSGLPSDRFSAERTGGSVSTLTIQRTQQEDSAVYLCASSLYRTSGASYNEQFFGPGTRLTVL.

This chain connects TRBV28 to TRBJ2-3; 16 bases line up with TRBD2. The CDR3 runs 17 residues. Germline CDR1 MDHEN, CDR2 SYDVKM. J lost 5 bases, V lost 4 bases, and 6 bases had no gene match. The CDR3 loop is CASSSLGLAGGLDTQYF. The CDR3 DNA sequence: TGTGCCAGCAGTTCACTGGGACTAGCGGGAGGGTTAGATACGCAGTATTTT. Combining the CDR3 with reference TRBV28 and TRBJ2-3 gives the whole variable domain DVKVTQSSRYLVKRTGEKVFLECVQDMDHENMFWYRQDPGLGLRLIYFSYDVKMKEKGDIPEGYSVSREKKERFSLILESASTNQTSMYLCASSSLGLAGGLDTQYFGPGTRLTVL.

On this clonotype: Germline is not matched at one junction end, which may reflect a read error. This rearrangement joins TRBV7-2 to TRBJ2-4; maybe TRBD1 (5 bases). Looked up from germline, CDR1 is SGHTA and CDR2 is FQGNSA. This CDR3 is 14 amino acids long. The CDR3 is CASSFATVHSPLHF. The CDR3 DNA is TGTGCCAGCAGCTTCGCGACAGTTCATTCACCCCTCCACTTC.

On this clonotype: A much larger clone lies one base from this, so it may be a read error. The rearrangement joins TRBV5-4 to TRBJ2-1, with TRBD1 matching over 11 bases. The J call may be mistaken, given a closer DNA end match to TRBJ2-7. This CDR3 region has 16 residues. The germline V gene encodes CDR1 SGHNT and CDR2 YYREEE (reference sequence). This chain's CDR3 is CASSTGQGVSYNEQYF. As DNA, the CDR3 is TGTGCCAGCAGCACGGGACAGGGGGTCTCCTACAATGAGCAGTACTTC.

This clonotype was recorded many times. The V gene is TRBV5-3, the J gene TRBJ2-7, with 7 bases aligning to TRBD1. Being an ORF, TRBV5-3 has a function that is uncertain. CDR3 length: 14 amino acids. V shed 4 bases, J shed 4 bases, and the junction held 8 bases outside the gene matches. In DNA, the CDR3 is TGTGCCAGAAGCATCGGGACAGAGACTTACGAGCAGTACTTC. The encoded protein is CARSIGTETYEQYF.

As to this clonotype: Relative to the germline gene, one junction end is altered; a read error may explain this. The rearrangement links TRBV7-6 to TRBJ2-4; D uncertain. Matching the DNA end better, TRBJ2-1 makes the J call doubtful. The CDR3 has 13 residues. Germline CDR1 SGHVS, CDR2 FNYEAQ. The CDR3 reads CASSFSAGNEQFF. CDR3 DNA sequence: TGTGCTAGCAGCTTCTCGGCTGGCAATGAGCAGTTCTTC.

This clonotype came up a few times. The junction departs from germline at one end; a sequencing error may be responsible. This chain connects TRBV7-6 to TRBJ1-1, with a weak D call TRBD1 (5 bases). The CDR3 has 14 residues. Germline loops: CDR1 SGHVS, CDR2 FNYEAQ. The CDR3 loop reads CASSLSGTGYEQYF. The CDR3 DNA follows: TGTGCCAGCAGCTTATCTGGGACCGGATACGAGCAGTACTTT. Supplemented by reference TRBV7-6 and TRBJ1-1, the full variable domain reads GAGVSQSPRYKVTKRGQDVALRCDPISGHVSLYWYRQALGQGPEFLTYFNYEAQQDKSGLPNDRFSAERPEGSISTLTIQRTEQRDSAMYRCASSLSGTGYEQYFGQGTRLTVV.

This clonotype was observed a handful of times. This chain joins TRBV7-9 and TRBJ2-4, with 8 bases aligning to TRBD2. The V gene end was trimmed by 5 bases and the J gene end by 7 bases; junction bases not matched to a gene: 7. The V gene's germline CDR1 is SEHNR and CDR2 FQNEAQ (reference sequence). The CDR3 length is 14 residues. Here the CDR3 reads CASSRTAGGNIQYF. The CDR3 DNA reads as TGTGCCAGCAGCCGGACCGCGGGGGGTAACATTCAGTACTTC.

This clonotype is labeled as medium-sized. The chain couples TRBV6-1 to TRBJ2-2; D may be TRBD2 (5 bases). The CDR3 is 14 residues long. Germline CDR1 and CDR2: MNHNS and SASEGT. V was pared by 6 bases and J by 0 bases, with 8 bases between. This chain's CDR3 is CASRTGTNTGELFF. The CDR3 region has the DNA TGTGCCAGCAGAACGGGAACGAACACCGGGGAGCTGTTTTTT.

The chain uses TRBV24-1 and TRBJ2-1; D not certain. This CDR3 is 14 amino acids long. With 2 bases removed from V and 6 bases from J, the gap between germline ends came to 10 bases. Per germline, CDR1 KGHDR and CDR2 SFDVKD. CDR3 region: CATSDSGFSNEQFF. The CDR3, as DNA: TGTGCCACCAGTGATTCGGGCTTCTCCAATGAGCAGTTCTTC.